Listed here are 14 T cell receptor beta chains from one sample, sequenced in a study of cytomegalovirus exposure and HLA in healthy donors. The PCR employed 60 Vbeta primers together with 13 Jbeta primers. Assay: immunoSEQ multiplex PCR; the TCRdb copy retains only in-frame clones and omits some. In the table there are about 140,000 clones, around 78% of which are singletons. The sample taken for sequencing was PBMCs. These TCRs come from a male donor in good health and CMV-seronegative.

The rearrangement links TRBV12-5 to TRBJ1-2, with a possible D match to TRBD1 (6 bases). Germline assignment: CDR1 LGHNT and CDR2 FRNRAP. The germline V and J ends were trimmed by 6 bases and 7 bases, with 18 bases remaining between them. The CDR3 has 14 amino acids. The CDR3 sequence: CASGRWGRGSGYTF. CDR3 bases: TGTGCTAGTGGCCGATGGGGCAGGGGATCTGGCTACACCTTC.

In its sample, this clone was seen a few times. This sequence joins TRBV5-1 and TRBJ2-1; a possible D gene is TRBD2 (6 bases). The CDR3 consists of 13 residues. Germline V gene lookup returns CDR1 SGHRS and CDR2 YFSETQ. The V and J ends lost 2 bases and 7 bases respectively, with 10 bases between them. The CDR3 here is CASSFGGRNEQFF. CDR3 DNA: TGCGCCAGCAGCTTTGGGGGGAGGAATGAGCAGTTCTTC.

The genes are TRBV2 and TRBJ2-2; D is perhaps TRBD2 (5 bases). The germline V gene has CDR1 SNHLY and CDR2 FYNNEI. This CDR3 contains 13 residues. Trimming pared 8 bases from V and 7 bases from J, leaving 14 bases between. DNA for the CDR3: TGTGCCAGCGTAGTTAGCGAAAACGGGGAGCTGTTTTTT. Its translation: CASVVSENGELFF.

V and J are TRBV6-1 and TRBJ1-1, with 8 bases fitting TRBD1. In germline, CDR1 is MNHNS, CDR2 SASEGT. Unmatched junction bases numbered 5, after V lost 7 bases and J lost 1 base. The length of the CDR3 is 14 residues. The CDR3 coding sequence is TGTGCCAGCACCTCGACAGGGGAGAACACTGAAGCTTTCTTT. It codes for CASTSTGENTEAFF.

This chain joins TRBV5-4 and TRBJ1-1, with 7 bases that match TRBD1. V lost 0 bases and J lost 3; bases outside the gene matches: 5. This CDR3 spans 15 amino acids. Germline lookup yields CDR1 SGHNT and CDR2 YYREEE (reference sequence). CDR3 nucleotide sequence: TGTGCCAGCAGCTTGGCCGGACAGGCCGACACTGAAGCTTTCTTT. Its protein is CASSLAGQADTEAFF.

The CDR3 loop reads CASGETPSEQYF. The CDR3 DNA reads TGTGCCAGCGGTGAGACTCCTAGCGAGCAGTACTTC. V is TRBV6-6 and J is TRBJ2-7; D is undetermined. Germline V gene lookup returns CDR1 MNHNY and CDR2 SVGAGI (reference sequence). This CDR3 contains 12 residues. V lost 8 bases, J lost 6 bases, and 14 bases lay in between.

This chain uses TRBV7-9 with TRBJ1-4, with D perhaps TRBD1 (6 bases). Trimming left V 2 bases short and J 2 bases short, with 9 bases between. The CDR3 contains 15 residues. The germline V gene has CDR1 SEHNR and CDR2 FQNEAQ (reference sequence). The DNA of the CDR3 is TGTGCCAGCAGCTTATCAACAGGGACTAATGAAAAACTGTTTTTT. Its protein product is CASSLSTGTNEKLFF.

The V and J genes are TRBV29-1 and TRBJ2-1, with 10 bases that match TRBD2. The germline CDR1 and CDR2 sequences are SQVTM and ANQGSEA. The CDR3 extends over 14 amino acids. The V segment lost 2 bases and the J segment 8 bases; nucleotides outside the gene matches: 6. The CDR3 DNA reads TGCAGCGTTGAACTAGCGGGGGCTGGGGATGAGCAGTTCTTC. This sequence encodes CSVELAGAGDEQFF.

The CDR3 bases are TGTGCCAGCAGCTTAGGGGCGACAGGGAGGTGGTATGGCTACACCTTC. Protein product: CASSLGATGRWYGYTF. The chain carries TRBV7-9 and TRBJ1-2; 7 nucleotides line up with TRBD1. Unmatched junction bases numbered 10, after V lost 1 base and J lost 5 bases. The CDR3 is made up of 16 amino acids. Per germline, CDR1 SEHNR and CDR2 FQNEAQ (reference sequence). Filled out from reference TRBV7-9 and TRBJ1-2, the complete variable domain reads DTGVSQNPRHKITKRGQNVTFRCDPISEHNRLYWYRQTLGQGPEFLTYFQNEAQLEKSRLLSDRFSAERPKGSFSTLEIQRTEQGDSAMYLCASSLGATGRWYGYTFGSGTRLTVV.

The chain joins TRBV7-9 to TRBJ1-2; D is unresolved. CDR3 length: 13 amino acids. Trimming left V 7 bases short and J 6 bases short, with 15 bases between. Per the germline V gene, CDR1 is SEHNR and CDR2 is FQNEAQ (reference sequence). CDR3 sequence reads: CASTPLSSDGYTF. CDR3 nucleotide sequence: TGTGCCAGCACCCCTTTAAGTTCAGATGGCTACACCTTC. The full variable domain, in which reference TRBV7-9 and TRBJ1-2 provide the parts outside the CDR3, is DTGVSQNPRHKITKRGQNVTFRCDPISEHNRLYWYRQTLGQGPEFLTYFQNEAQLEKSRLLSDRFSAERPKGSFSTLEIQRTEQGDSAMYLCASTPLSSDGYTFGSGTRLTVV.

This chain uses TRBV10-1 with TRBJ2-7; 9 bases fit TRBD2. The junction had 6 bases not matched to a gene; V was cut back by 0 bases and J by 3 bases. The CDR3 runs 16 residues. Germline V gene lookup returns CDR1 WNHNN and CDR2 SYGVQD (reference sequence). This chain's CDR3 is CASSESGGLADYEQYF. Written as DNA, the CDR3 is TGCGCCAGCAGTGAGTCTGGGGGACTAGCCGACTACGAGCAGTACTTC.

CDR3 nucleotide sequence: TGCGCCAGCAGCTCACCCTCGACAGGTGGATCGGCTAACTATGGCTACACCTTC. This gives the protein CASSSPSTGGSANYGYTF. The chain combines TRBV5-1 with TRBJ1-2, with a weak D call TRBD1 (6 bases). Germline values: CDR1 SGHRS, CDR2 YFSETQ. There are 18 residues in the CDR3. Deletions cut 3 bases from V and 0 bases from J, with 21 bases between.

The V gene is TRBV16, the J gene TRBJ2-5, with 9 nucleotides matching TRBD1. The junction had 3 bases not matched to a gene; V was cut back by 2 bases and J by 2 bases. CDR1 is KGHSY and CDR2 is FQNENV in the germline V gene. The CDR3 is 15 residues long. The CDR3 spells CASSQRTGVQETQYF. The CDR3 bases are TGTGCCAGCAGCCAACGGACAGGGGTTCAAGAGACCCAGTACTTC.

The chain carries TRBV27 and TRBJ1-6; 9 nucleotides agree with TRBD1. The CDR3 extends over 15 amino acids. Germline V gene data show CDR1 as MNHEY and CDR2 as SMNVEV (reference sequence). J was trimmed by 5 bases and V by 6 bases; bases with no gene match: 5. This CDR3 is CASSTGQGNNSPLHF. In DNA form, the CDR3 reads TGTGCCAGCAGCACGGGACAGGGTAATAATTCACCCCTCCACTTT.